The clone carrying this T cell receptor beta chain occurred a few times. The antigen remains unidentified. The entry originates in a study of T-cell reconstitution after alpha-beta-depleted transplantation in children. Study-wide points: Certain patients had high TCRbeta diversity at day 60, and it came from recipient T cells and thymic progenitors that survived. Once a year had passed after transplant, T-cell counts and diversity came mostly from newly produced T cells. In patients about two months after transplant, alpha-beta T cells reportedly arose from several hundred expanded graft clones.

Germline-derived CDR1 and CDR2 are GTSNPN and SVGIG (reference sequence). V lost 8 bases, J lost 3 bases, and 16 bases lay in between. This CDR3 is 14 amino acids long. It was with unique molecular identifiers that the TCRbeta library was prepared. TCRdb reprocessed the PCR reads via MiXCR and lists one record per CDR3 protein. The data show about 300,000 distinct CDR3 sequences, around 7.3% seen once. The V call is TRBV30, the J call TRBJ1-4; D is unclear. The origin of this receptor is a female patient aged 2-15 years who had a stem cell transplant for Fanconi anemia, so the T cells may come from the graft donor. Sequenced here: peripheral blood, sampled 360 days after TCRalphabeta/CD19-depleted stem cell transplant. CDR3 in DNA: TGTGCCCGTGCTAATAGAGGGCCTAATGAAAAACTGTTTTTT. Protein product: CARANRGPNEKLFF.